This passage covers 7 T cell receptor beta chains from one sample sequenced in a study of cytomegalovirus exposure and HLA in healthy donors. Use of 60 Vbeta and 13 Jbeta primers characterized the PCR. Sequencing used immunoSEQ multiplex PCR; TCRdb keeps in-frame clones, though not all of them. The table has 50,000 or so clones, around 81% seen once. The sample comprised PBMCs. Every receptor here comes from a boy between 10 and 17 years old in good health and CMV-seropositive.

The gene calls are TRBV11-1 and TRBJ2-5; TRBD2 matches at 8 bases. This CDR3 is 15 amino acids long. CDR1 is SGHAT and CDR2 is FQDESV in the germline V gene (reference sequence). Trimming removed 4 bases from V and 5 bases from J; junction bases left unmatched: 9. The CDR3 here is CASSSSAGVGETQYF. DNA for the CDR3: TGTGCCAGCAGCTCATCAGCGGGGGTCGGGGAGACCCAGTACTTC.

The chain links TRBV27 to TRBJ1-1; no clear D. The V end was cut by 5 bases, the J end by 3 bases, with 10 bases between. Germline loops: CDR1 MNHEY, CDR2 SMNVEV (reference sequence). The CDR3 runs 13 residues. The CDR3 nucleotides are TGTGCCAGCAGTGATGAGAGGGACACTGAAGCTTTCTTT. Translation gives CASSDERDTEAFF.

The chain's CDR3 is CASSQAMGGGADTQYF. The CDR3 DNA sequence: TGTGCCAGCAGCCAAGCAATGGGCGGGGGGGCGGATACGCAGTATTTT. The chain carries TRBV4-2 and TRBJ2-3; 9 nucleotides agree with TRBD2. J was trimmed by 6 bases and V by 1 base; bases with no gene match: 8. From germline, CDR1 is LGHNA and CDR2 YNFKEQ. CDR3 length: 16 amino acids.

V usage is TRBV7-8 and J usage is TRBJ2-5; no reliable D call. The V and J ends lost 5 bases and 2 bases respectively, with 6 bases between them. This CDR3 is built from 12 residues. Germline CDR1 and CDR2: SGHVS and FQNEAQ. The CDR3 DNA reads as TGTGCCAGCAGCCCATTGCAAGAGACCCAGTACTTC. This gives the protein CASSPLQETQYF. Drawing the rest from reference TRBV7-8 and TRBJ2-5, the complete variable domain is GAGVSQSPRYKVAKRGQDVALRCDPISGHVSLFWYQQALGQGPEFLTYFQNEAQLDKSGLPSDRFFAERPEGSVSTLKIQRTQQEDSAVYLCASSPLQETQYFGPGTRLLVL.

The genes are TRBV9 and TRBJ2-3; 8 bases map to TRBD1. This CDR3 has 16 amino acids. After removal of 0 bases from V and 1 base from J, the junction contained 4 bases not matched to a gene. The germline CDR1 and CDR2 sequences are SGDLS and YYNGEE. The CDR3 loop is CASSVARDRRTDTQYF. CDR3 DNA: TGTGCCAGCAGCGTAGCCCGGGACAGGCGCACAGATACGCAGTATTTT.

The chain has TRBV7-8 and TRBJ2-4; possibly TRBD1 for D (6 bases). The CDR3 has 15 residues. Germline-derived CDR1 and CDR2 are SGHVS and FQNEAQ. V shed 4 bases and J shed 2 bases, with 12 bases lying between them. The CDR3 sequence is CASSSYRETKNIQYF. CDR3 DNA sequence: TGTGCCAGCAGCTCGTACAGGGAAACCAAAAACATTCAGTACTTC.

V is TRBV7-2 and J is TRBJ2-5; 8 nucleotides match TRBD2. The CDR3 runs 16 residues. The germline V gene has CDR1 SGHTA and CDR2 FQGNSA. V was clipped by 1 base and J by 11 bases; unmatched bases: 15. In nucleotides, the CDR3 is TGTGCCAGCAGCTTAGATCGGTTGCCCGGGCGGGGGGAGCAGTACTTC. This encodes CASSLDRLPGRGEQYF. The full variable domain, with the rest looked up from reference TRBV7-2 and TRBJ2-5, is GAGVSQSPSNKVTEKGKDVELRCDPISGHTALYWYRQSLGQGLEFLIYFQGNSAPDKSGLPSDRFSAERTGGSVSTLTIQRTQQEDSAVYLCASSLDRLPGRGEQYFGPGTRLLVL.